The rows below give T cell receptor beta chains drawn from one sample of a study of OX40 agonist ivuxolimab in advanced cancers. Clones were read by immunoSEQ multiplex PCR, and TCRdb kept only the in-frame ones, dropping some. Of 54,000 or so clones listed, over 70% are singletons. The material was CD4+ or CD8+ T cells sorted from blood, obtained in a trial of the OX40 agonist ivuxolimab. Source of these receptors: an adult with an advanced solid tumor such as melanoma, head and neck, liver or kidney cancer. Each CDR3 is given with its conserved first and last residue. D genes are given only for firm matches. A clone size is listed for some rows: how often the clone was seen (once, few, many), or a class if it is expanded.

size | J | V | D | DNA | CDR3
- | TRBJ1-2 | TRBV6-6 | - | TGTGCCAGCAGTTACGATAAGGGGACCTATGGCTACACCTTC | CASSYDKGTYGYTF
- | TRBJ2-5 | TRBV6-1 | - | TGTGCCAGCAGGAACAGGGGGGGCAGTCAAGAGACCCAGTACTTC | CASRNRGGSQETQYF
- | TRBJ1-1 | TRBV7-2 | TRBD1 | TGTGCCAGTTCACAGGGGCCGATTGATTCGAACACTGAAGCTTTCTTT | CASSQGPIDSNTEAFF
- | TRBJ2-5 | TRBV11-2 | - | TGTGCCAGCAGCCCCGGACAGCCACAAGAGACCCAGTACTTC | CASSPGQPQETQYF
- | TRBJ2-7 | TRBV6-5 | TRBD1 | TGTGCCAGCAGCCTCGACAGGGTGCCAACGTACGAGCAGTACTTC | CASSLDRVPTYEQYF
- | TRBJ1-1 | TRBV5-8 | - | TGTGCCAGCAGCCAAGTCCGGGACGGGGAAGCTTTCTTT | CASSQVRDGEAFF
- | TRBJ1-6 | TRBV2 | - | TGTGCCAGGGGGACGGACAATTCACCCCTCCACTTT | CARGTDNSPLHF
- | TRBJ1-2 | TRBV6-5 | TRBD1 | TGTGCCAGCAGTTACGTGACAGGGGGCCGCTATGGCTACACCTTC | CASSYVTGGRYGYTF
- | TRBJ2-7 | TRBV4-1 | - | TGCGCCAGCAGCCAAGTCGACTTGGGGGAGCAGTACTTC | CASSQVDLGEQYF
- | TRBJ2-3 | TRBV7-2 | TRBD2 | TGTGCCAGCAGCTTAGCGCCGGCTAGCGGGGGGGCGGATACGCAGTATTTT | CASSLAPASGGADTQYF
- | TRBJ1-1 | TRBV6-5 | TRBD1 | TGTGCCAGCAGTTACTCGGTAGGACAGGGGACTGAAGCTTTCTTT | CASSYSVGQGTEAFF
- | TRBJ1-5 | TRBV2 | - | TGTGCCAGCAGCTCACTGGGGTTCACAGGTCAGCCCCAGCATTTT | CASSSLGFTGQPQHF
- | TRBJ1-1 | TRBV2 | - | TGTGCCAGCAGTGTTCGAGGGGCTTTCTTT | CASSVRGAFF
few | TRBJ2-7 | TRBV6-6 | TRBD1 | TGTGCCAGCAGTGCCGGGACAGGCATCCGTTTAGACTTC | CASSAGTGIRLDF
- | TRBJ2-5 | TRBV5-1 | - | TGCGCCAGCAGCCCGGGGGCGGGGGAAGAGACCCAGTACTTC | CASSPGAGEETQYF
- | TRBJ1-6 | TRBV28 | - | TGTGCCAGCAAAAGCCCAGACAATTCACCCCTCCACTTT | CASKSPDNSPLHF
- | TRBJ1-6 | TRBV6-1 | - | TGTGCCAGCAGTGTAACAGGGAATTCACCCCTCCACTTT | CASSVTGNSPLHF
- | TRBJ2-1 | TRBV20-1 | - | TGCAGTGCTAGTTTCGGAGATGAGCAGTTCTTC | CSASFGDEQFF
few | TRBJ1-3 | TRBV7-9 | - | TGTGCCAGCAGCTTAACCAGGTCAAACACCATATATTTT | CASSLTRSNTIYF
- | TRBJ1-2 | TRBV11-2 | - | TGTGCCAGCAGCGTCCAAGGGAGCCCAGGCTACACCTTC | CASSVQGSPGYTF
- | TRBJ2-5 | TRBV7-3 | - | TGTGCCAGCAGCTTACACAGCCAAGAGACCCAGTACTTC | CASSLHSQETQYF
- | TRBJ1-2 | TRBV7-9 | - | TGTGCCAGCATCCAGTGGGGAGGGCCCCTCGGCTACACCTTC | CASIQWGGPLGYTF
- | TRBJ2-2 | TRBV28 | - | TGTGCCACCTGCGTCGGGTCGAACACCGGGGAGCTGTTTTTT | CATCVGSNTGELFF
- | TRBJ1-2 | TRBV6-5 | - | TGTGCCAGCAGTTACGGCAGGGACTATGGCTACACCTTC | CASSYGRDYGYTF
- | TRBJ2-7 | TRBV19 | - | TGTGCCAGTAGTCGCCGAGAAGTAGGCCACTACGAGCAGTACTTC | CASSRREVGHYEQYF
- | TRBJ1-1 | TRBV19 | - | TGTGCCAGTAGTATGGGGACGTGGATCAACACTGAAGCTTTCTTT | CASSMGTWINTEAFF
- | TRBJ2-7 | TRBV19 | - | TGTGCCAGTAGTCTCAGGGGATCGACTAGCCTCGAGCAGTACTTC | CASSLRGSTSLEQYF
once | TRBJ2-7 | TRBV28 | TRBD1 | TGTGCCAGCAGTGACCTGACAGGGTGGGGGTCCTACGAGCAGTACTTC | CASSDLTGWGSYEQYF
- | TRBJ2-7 | TRBV27 | TRBD1 | TGTGCCAGCAGTTTACGGTCCTCCCCGGGACAGGGAGAGTACGAGCAGTACTTC | CASSLRSSPGQGEYEQYF
- | TRBJ1-4 | TRBV7-6 | TRBD1 | TGTGCCAGCAGCGACGCCGGGACAGCTAATGAAAAACTGTTTTTT | CASSDAGTANEKLFF
- | TRBJ2-1 | TRBV7-2 | - | TGTGCCAGCAGACGGGACCTCCTCTGGAGTGAGCAGTTCTTC | CASRRDLLWSEQFF
- | TRBJ2-1 | TRBV27 | TRBD2 | TGTGCCAGCAGTAGAATAAGGCGGGAGGGTTACAATGAGCAGTTCTTC | CASSRIRREGYNEQFF
few | TRBJ1-2 | TRBV29-1 | TRBD1 | TGCAGCGTTGCCGACAGGGATCGTGGCTACACCTTC | CSVADRDRGYTF
few | TRBJ2-6 | TRBV28 | - | TGTGCCAGCAGTCTCGGGGGTCCCCCTGGGGCCAACGTCCTGACTTTC | CASSLGGPPGANVLTF
- | TRBJ1-1 | TRBV4-3 | - | TGCGCCAGCACCCCGCATCGGGGGGGCACTGAAGCTTTCTTT | CASTPHRGGTEAFF
- | TRBJ2-3 | TRBV4-1 | TRBD2 | TGCGCCAGCAGCCAAGACGACCTAGCGGGAGTCAAGGCCACAGATACGCAGTATTTT | CASSQDDLAGVKATDTQYF
- | TRBJ2-7 | TRBV4-1 | - | TGCGCCAGCAGCCAAGATAGAACCAGCCTCTACGAGCAGTACTTC | CASSQDRTSLYEQYF
- | TRBJ2-1 | TRBV5-1 | TRBD2 | TGCGCCAGCAGCTTGGCTGGCGGGGGGGCACTGGATGAGCAGTTCTTC | CASSLAGGGALDEQFF
- | TRBJ1-2 | TRBV6-1 | - | TGTGCCAGCAACGTCAGGGCCAGCTATGGCTACACCTTC | CASNVRASYGYTF
- | TRBJ1-2 | TRBV10-1 | - | TGCGCCAGCATACCATCGGGCTTCAACTATGGCTACACCTTC | CASIPSGFNYGYTF
- | TRBJ1-5 | TRBV30 | - | TGTGCCTGGAGTGATAGTGGGTATCAGCCCCAGCATTTT | CAWSDSGYQPQHF
- | TRBJ1-4 | TRBV4-3 | - | TGCGCCAGCAGCCAAATTCTAGGGGTAGCTAATGAAAAACTGTTTTTT | CASSQILGVANEKLFF
- | TRBJ2-7 | TRBV28 | TRBD1 | TGTGCCAGCAGTCCGGGGGACAGGGGTGAGCAGTACTTC | CASSPGDRGEQYF
- | TRBJ2-7 | TRBV28 | TRBD1 | TGTGCCAGCAGCCTAGTTCTATCGACAGGGTCAGGAGAGCAGTACTTC | CASSLVLSTGSGEQYF
- | TRBJ1-3 | TRBV5-1 | - | TGCGCCAGCACCTTGGACCTGAGCTCTGGAAACACCATATATTTT | CASTLDLSSGNTIYF
- | TRBJ1-2 | TRBV6-1 | TRBD1 | TGTGCCAGCAGTTCCATCGGACAGGGTGGTGGCTACACCTTC | CASSSIGQGGGYTF
few | TRBJ2-2 | TRBV7-9 | - | TGTGCCAGCAGCCCCGTAGTCCAAGTCGGGGAGCTGTTTTTT | CASSPVVQVGELFF
- | TRBJ2-2 | TRBV7-3 | - | TGTGCCAGCAGCCGCGCCAACACCGGGGAGCTGTTTTTT | CASSRANTGELFF
- | TRBJ2-3 | TRBV4-3 | - | TGCGCCAGCAGCCAAGAAAAGCGGCTCTGGAATACGCAGTATTTT | CASSQEKRLWNTQYF
- | TRBJ2-2 | TRBV28 | TRBD1 | TGTGCCAGCAACCCTCGGGACAGGGGAAGGACCGGGGAGCTGTTTTTT | CASNPRDRGRTGELFF